The present entry profiles one T cell receptor (beta chain) with its context. No antigen is known for it. CDR1 and CDR2 (germline): SGHTA, FQGNSA. This CDR3 is built from 11 residues. The V gene lost 4 bases and the J gene lost 9 bases, with 6 bases spanning the gap. TCRdb reanalysed the 5' RACE reads using MiXCR and keeps one entry per CDR3 protein. The repertoire consists of a few hundred thousand distinct CDR3 sequences, with 8.1% occurring once and the leading ten covering about 16%. The data belong to a study of T cells after yellow fever vaccination. Study-level results: Clonotype sharing between CD4 and CD8 compartments was small.

The rearrangement uses TRBV7-2 and TRBJ2-2; no firm D call. This clonotype originated in a man between 18 and 29 years old who received the YFV17D yellow fever vaccine. The specimen comprised PBMCs, sampled more than 35 days after the first yellow fever vaccination. The CDR3 coding sequence is TGTGCCAGCAGCTACGGCCGGGAGCTGTTTTTT. Residues: CASSYGRELFF.